What follows describes a single T cell receptor beta chain. Its binding antigen is unknown. Nothing much larger sits one base from this clone, and base qualities are not available. The data were obtained in a study of blood T cell repertoires in COVID-19 (TCRdb year 2020). For context, the study as a whole: Samples from collaborators originated in the United States, Italy and Spain and spanned both the acute and convalescent phases of COVID-19. The prospective study material was composed of cDNA or gDNA derived from T cells, B-cell-depleted T cells, or PBMCs. The dataset comprised deeply sampled blood TCRbeta repertoires from subjects exposed to, actively infected with, or recovered from COVID-19. A freely available public database, intended as a resource for researchers studying the immune response to SARS-CoV-2, is where the repertoires were released. The samples were drawn from the first 160 participants of the ongoing ImmuneRACE study and from 950 to 1,500 subjects provided by 6 global collaborators. Sample metadata almost always included a de-identified subject ID, COVID-19 status, age in years and sex. Where available, HLA class I and class II types were taken from metadata supplied by the sample provider and were not determined by assay-based typing.

TCRbeta CDR3 regions were amplified from genomic DNA using the immunoSEQ Assay, a bias-controlled multiplex PCR. As for the original processing: Within the assay, amplification of reference gene primers was used to estimate how many nucleated cells each sample contained. To quantify the absolute abundance of each unique TCRbeta CDR3 rearrangement, sequence reads were collapsed and filtered. For each sample, productive Simpson clonality was calculated as the square root of Simpson's diversity index over productive rearrangements. Here the immuneACCESS table is served through TCRdb, limited to in-frame sequences with V and J called. Missing clones are a known gap in these copies; in checked studies unresolved V genes cover under half, and the rest lacks a known reason. The D gene and trimming were derived from the DNA, and the V and J assignments and clone size from that table. The sample contains some 150,000 clones, about 85% of them found a single time. Jointly, the top ten make up under 0.8% of the sample.

The research as a whole found: How much clinical and demographic metadata was included differed by source and by participant, and the metadata was provided uncurated.

In Seattle, one collaborating source enrolled patients while the infection was active and tracked those patients longitudinally over the course of disease. Collaborating institutions collected whole blood in K2EDTA tubes following their own protocols. For TCRbeta analysis, collaborator samples were shipped as frozen whole blood, as isolated PBMCs, or as DNA extracted from either sample type. Including cysteine and phenylalanine, the CDR3 has 13 amino acids. Kept here is only the CDR3 DNA, which spans 39 bases and is read in frame from base 1. V is pruned by 5 bases and J by 7 bases, leaving 6 bases of the junction without a gene match.

This clonotype was obtained from a man aged 60-69 years with COVID-19, enrolled during active disease. The V gene is TRBV12-3 or TRBV12-4 and the J gene is TRBJ1-1, and TRBD1 matches 8 of the central bases. Sample: peripheral blood. The bases are TGTGCCAGCAGTCCTGGACAGGGCCTTGAAGCTTTCTTT. It specifies CASSPGQGLEAFF.